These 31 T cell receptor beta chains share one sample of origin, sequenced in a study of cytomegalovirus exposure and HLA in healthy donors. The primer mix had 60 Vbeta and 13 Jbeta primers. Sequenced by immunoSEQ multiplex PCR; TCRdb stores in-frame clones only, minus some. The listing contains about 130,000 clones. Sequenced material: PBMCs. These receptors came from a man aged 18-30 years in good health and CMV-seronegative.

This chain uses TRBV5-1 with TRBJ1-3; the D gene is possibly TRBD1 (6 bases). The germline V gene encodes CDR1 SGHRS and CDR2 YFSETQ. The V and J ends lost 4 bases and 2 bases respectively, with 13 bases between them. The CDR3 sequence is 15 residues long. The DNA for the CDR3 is TGCGCCAGCAGCCCCCAACAGGGTCCTGGAAACACCATATATTTT. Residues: CASSPQQGPGNTIYF. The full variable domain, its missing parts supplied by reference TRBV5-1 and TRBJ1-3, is KAGVTQTPRYLIKTRGQQVTLSCSPISGHRSVSWYQQTPGQGLQFLFEYFSETQRNKGNFPGRFSGRQFSNSRSEMNVSTLELGDSALYLCASSPQQGPGNTIYFGEGSWLTVV.

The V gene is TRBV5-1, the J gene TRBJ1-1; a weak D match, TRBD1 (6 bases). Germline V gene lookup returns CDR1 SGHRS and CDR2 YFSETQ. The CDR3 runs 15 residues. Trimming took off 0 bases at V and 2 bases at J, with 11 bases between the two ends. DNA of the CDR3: TGCGCCAGCAGCTTGGTGCAGGGGCGTAACACTGAAGCTTTCTTT. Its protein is CASSLVQGRNTEAFF. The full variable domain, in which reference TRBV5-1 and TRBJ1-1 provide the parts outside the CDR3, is KAGVTQTPRYLIKTRGQQVTLSCSPISGHRSVSWYQQTPGQGLQFLFEYFSETQRNKGNFPGRFSGRQFSNSRSEMNVSTLELGDSALYLCASSLVQGRNTEAFFGQGTRLTVV.

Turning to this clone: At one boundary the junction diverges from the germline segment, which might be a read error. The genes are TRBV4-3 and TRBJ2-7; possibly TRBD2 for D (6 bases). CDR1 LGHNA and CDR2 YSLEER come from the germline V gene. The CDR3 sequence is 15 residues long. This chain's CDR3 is CAGSPTTGSSYEQYF. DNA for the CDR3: TGCGCCGGCAGCCCAACGACCGGGAGCTCCTACGAGCAGTACTTC.

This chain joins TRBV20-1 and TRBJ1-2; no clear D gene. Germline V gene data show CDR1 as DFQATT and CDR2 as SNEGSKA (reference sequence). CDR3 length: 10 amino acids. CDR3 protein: CRAKCSGYTF. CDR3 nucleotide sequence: TGCAGAGCCAAGTGTTCTGGCTACACCTTC.

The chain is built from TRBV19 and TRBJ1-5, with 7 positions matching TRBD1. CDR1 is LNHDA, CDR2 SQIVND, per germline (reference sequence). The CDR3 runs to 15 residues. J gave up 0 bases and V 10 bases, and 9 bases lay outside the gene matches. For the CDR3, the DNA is TGTGCCACCGGCCACAGGGGACGTAGCAATCAGCCCCAGCATTTT. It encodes CATGHRGRSNQPQHF.

This CDR3 is CASSQDGQGGQPQHF. For the CDR3, the DNA is TGTGCCAGCAGCCAAGACGGACAGGGTGGGCAGCCCCAGCATTTT. This chain uses TRBV4-2 with TRBJ1-5, with TRBD1 matching over 8 bases. After removal of 0 bases from V and 7 bases from J, the junction contained 5 bases not matched to a gene. The CDR3 contains 15 residues. The germline V gene encodes CDR1 LGHNA and CDR2 YNFKEQ.

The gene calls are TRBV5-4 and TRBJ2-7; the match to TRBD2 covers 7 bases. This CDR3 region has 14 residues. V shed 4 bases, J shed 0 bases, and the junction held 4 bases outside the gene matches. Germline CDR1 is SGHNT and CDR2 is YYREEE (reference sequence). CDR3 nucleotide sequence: TGTGCCAGCAGCCCGTCGGGGGGCTCCTACGAGCAGTACTTC. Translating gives CASSPSGGSYEQYF.

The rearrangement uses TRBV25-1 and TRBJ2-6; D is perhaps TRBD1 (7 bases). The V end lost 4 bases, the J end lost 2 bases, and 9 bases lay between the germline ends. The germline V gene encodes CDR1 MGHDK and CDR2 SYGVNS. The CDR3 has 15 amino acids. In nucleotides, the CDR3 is TGTGCCAGCAGTGGCAGGGGGGCTGGGGCCAACGTCCTGACTTTC. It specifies CASSGRGAGANVLTF.

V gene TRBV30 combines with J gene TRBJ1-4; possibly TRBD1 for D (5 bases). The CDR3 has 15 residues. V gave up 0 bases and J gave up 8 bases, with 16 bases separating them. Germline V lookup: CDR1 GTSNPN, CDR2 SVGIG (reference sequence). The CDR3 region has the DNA TGTGCCTGGAGTGTACTCGTGGGGCGCGGCGAAAAACTGTTTTTT. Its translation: CAWSVLVGRGEKLFF. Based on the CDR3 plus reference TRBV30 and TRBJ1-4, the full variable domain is SQTIHQWPATLVQPVGSPLSLECTVEGTSNPNLYWYRQAAGRGLQLLFYSVGIGQISSEVPQNLSASRPQDRQFILSSKKLLLSDSGFYLCAWSVLVGRGEKLFFGSGTQLSVL.

The CDR3 region is CASGGRLAGLEETQYF. The CDR3 bases are TGTGCCAGTGGGGGCCGACTAGCGGGATTGGAAGAGACCCAGTACTTC. J is TRBJ2-5 and V is TRBV7-9; 11 bases are shared with TRBD2. V lost 9 bases to trimming and J lost 3 bases; unmatched junction nucleotides: 12. CDR1 is SEHNR and CDR2 is FQNEAQ in the germline V gene (reference sequence). CDR3 length: 16 residues.

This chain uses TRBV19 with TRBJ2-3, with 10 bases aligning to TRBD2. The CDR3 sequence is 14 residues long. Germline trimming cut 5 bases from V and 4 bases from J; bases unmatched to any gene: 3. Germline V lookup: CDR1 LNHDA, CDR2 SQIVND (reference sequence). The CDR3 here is CASSQLAGADTQYF. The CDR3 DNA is TGTGCCAGTAGTCAGCTAGCGGGAGCAGATACGCAGTATTTT.

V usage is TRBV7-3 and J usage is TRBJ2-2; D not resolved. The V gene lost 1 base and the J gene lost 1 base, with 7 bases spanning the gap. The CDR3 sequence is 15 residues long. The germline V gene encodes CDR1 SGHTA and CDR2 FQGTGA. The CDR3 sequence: CASSLSRVNTGELFF. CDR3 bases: TGTGCCAGCAGCTTAAGTCGGGTGAACACCGGGGAGCTGTTTTTT.

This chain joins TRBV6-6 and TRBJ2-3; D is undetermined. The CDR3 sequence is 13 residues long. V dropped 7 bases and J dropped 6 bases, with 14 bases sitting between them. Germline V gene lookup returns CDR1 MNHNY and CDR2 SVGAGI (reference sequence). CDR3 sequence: CASNHNSIDTQYF. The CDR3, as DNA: TGTGCCAGCAATCATAACTCTATCGATACGCAGTATTTT.

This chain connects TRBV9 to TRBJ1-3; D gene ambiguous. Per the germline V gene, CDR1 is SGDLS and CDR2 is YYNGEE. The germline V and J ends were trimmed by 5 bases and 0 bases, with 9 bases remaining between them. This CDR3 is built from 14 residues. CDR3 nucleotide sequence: TGTGCCAGCAGTAAACAGAGCTCTGGAAACACCATATATTTT. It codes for CASSKQSSGNTIYF.

In DNA, the CDR3 is TGTGCCAGTAGTATTTCCAGGGTGGGAGAAGCTTTCTTT. Amino acids: CASSISRVGEAFF. The chain couples TRBV19 to TRBJ1-1; possibly TRBD1 for D (5 bases). This CDR3 is 13 amino acids long. Germline CDR1 reads LNHDA; CDR2 reads SQIVND (reference sequence). Trimming left V 3 bases short and J 8 bases short, with 13 bases between.

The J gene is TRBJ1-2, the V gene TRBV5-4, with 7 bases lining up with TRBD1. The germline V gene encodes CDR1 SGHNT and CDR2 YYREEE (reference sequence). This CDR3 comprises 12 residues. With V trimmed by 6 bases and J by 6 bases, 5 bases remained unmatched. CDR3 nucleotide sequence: TGTGCCAGCACCAGGACAGGAAATGGCTACACCTTC. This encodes CASTRTGNGYTF.

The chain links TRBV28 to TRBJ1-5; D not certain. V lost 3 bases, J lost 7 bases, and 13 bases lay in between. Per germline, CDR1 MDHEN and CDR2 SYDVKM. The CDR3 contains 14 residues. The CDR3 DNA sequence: TGTGCCAGCAGTTTGCTCCCCCCTGGCCAGCCCCAGCATTTT. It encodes CASSLLPPGQPQHF. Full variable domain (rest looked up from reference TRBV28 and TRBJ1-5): DVKVTQSSRYLVKRTGEKVFLECVQDMDHENMFWYRQDPGLGLRLIYFSYDVKMKEKGDIPEGYSVSREKKERFSLILESASTNQTSMYLCASSLLPPGQPQHFGDGTRLSIL.

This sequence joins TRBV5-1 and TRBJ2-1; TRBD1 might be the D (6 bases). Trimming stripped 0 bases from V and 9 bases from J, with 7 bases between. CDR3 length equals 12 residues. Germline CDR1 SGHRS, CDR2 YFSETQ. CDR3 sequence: CASSLVGGEQFF. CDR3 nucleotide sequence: TGCGCCAGCAGCTTGGTAGGGGGTGAGCAGTTCTTC.

CDR3 loop: CAWNRQGAGETQYF. CDR3 DNA sequence: TGTGCCTGGAATAGACAGGGGGCCGGGGAGACCCAGTACTTC. The V and J genes are TRBV30 and TRBJ2-5; 10 nucleotides line up with TRBD1. The CDR3 contains 14 residues. Unmatched junction bases numbered 7, after V lost 4 bases and J lost 5 bases. From germline, CDR1 is GTSNPN and CDR2 SVGIG (reference sequence).

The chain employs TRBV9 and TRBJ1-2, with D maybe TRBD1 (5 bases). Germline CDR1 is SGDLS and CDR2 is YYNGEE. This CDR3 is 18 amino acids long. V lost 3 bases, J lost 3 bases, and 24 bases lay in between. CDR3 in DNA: TGTGCCAGCAGCGCTTCCACAAGGGGCGGGAGTCAATACTATGGCTACACCTTC. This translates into CASSASTRGGSQYYGYTF.

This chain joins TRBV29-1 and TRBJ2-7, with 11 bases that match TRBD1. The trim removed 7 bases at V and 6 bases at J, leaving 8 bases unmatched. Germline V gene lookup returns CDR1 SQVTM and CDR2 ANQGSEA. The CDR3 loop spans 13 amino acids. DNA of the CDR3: TGCAGCGCTACACCGGGACAGGGGGTCGAGCAGTACTTC. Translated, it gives CSATPGQGVEQYF.

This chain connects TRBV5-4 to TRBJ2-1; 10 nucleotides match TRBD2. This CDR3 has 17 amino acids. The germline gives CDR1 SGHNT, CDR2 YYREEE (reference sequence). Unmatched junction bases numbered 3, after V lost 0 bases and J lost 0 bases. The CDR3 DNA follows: TGTGCCAGCAGCTTGGACGGGACTAGCGCCTCCTACAATGAGCAGTTCTTC. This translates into CASSLDGTSASYNEQFF.

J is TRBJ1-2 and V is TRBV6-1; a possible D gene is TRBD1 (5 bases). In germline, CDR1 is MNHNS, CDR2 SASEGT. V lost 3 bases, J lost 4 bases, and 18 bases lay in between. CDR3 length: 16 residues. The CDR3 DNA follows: TGTGCCAGCAGTGAGAGGGCGTGGGGGGTAGTCTATGGCTACACCTTC. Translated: CASSERAWGVVYGYTF.

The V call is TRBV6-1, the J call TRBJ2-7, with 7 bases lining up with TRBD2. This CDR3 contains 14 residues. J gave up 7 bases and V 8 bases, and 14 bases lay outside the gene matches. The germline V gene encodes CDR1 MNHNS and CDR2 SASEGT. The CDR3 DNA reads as TGTGCCAGCGGGGGTTCTAGCGGCCGGGGGGAGCAGTACTTC. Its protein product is CASGGSSGRGEQYF.

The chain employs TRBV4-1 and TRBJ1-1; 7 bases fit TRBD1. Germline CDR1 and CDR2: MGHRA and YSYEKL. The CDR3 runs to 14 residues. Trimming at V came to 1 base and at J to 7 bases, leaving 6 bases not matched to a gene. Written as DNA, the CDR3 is TGCGCCAGCAGCCAAGCGTCAGGGGGACTTGAAGCTTTCTTT. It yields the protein CASSQASGGLEAFF.

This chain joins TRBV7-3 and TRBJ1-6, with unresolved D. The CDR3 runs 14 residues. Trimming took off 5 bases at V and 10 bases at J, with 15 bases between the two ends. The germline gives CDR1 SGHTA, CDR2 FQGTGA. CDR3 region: CASSHGREGSPLHF. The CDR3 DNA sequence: TGTGCCAGCAGCCATGGCCGGGAGGGCTCACCCCTCCACTTT.

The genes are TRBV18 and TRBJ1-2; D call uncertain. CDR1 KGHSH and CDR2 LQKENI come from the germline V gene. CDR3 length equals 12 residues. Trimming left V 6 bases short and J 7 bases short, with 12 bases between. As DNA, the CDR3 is TGTGCCAGCTCCCCCGGCGAGGTTGGCTACACCTTC. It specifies CASSPGEVGYTF.

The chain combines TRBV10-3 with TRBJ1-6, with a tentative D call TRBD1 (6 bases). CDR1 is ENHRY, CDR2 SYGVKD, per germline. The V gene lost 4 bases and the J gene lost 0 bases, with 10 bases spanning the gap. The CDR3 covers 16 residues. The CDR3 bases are TGTGCCATCAGTGGACAGGCCAGCTCCTATAATTCACCCCTCCACTTT. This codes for CAISGQASSYNSPLHF.

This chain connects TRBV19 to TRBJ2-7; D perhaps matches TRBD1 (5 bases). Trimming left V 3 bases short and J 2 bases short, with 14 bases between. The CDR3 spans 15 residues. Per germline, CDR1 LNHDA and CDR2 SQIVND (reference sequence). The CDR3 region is CASSIRYDSPYEQYF. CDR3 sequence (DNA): TGTGCCAGTAGTATCAGATACGACAGTCCCTACGAGCAGTACTTC. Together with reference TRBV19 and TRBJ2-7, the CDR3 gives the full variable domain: DGGITQSPKYLFRKEGQNVTLSCEQNLNHDAMYWYRQDPGQGLRLIYYSQIVNDFQKGDIAEGYSVSREKKESFPLTVTSAQKNPTAFYLCASSIRYDSPYEQYFGPGTRLTVT.

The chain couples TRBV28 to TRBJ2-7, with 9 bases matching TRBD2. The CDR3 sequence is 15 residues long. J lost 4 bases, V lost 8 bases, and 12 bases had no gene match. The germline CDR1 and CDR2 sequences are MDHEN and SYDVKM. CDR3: CASLEPGLAIYEQYF. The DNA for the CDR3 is TGTGCCAGCCTGGAACCGGGACTAGCAATATACGAGCAGTACTTC.

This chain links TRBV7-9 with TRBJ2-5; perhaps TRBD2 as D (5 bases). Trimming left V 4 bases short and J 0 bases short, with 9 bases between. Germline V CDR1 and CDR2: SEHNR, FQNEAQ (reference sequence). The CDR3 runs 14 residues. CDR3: CASSSGIYQETQYF. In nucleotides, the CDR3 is TGTGCCAGCAGCTCGGGGATCTACCAAGAGACCCAGTACTTC.